This is a list of T cell receptor beta chains from one sample in a study of blood T cell repertoires in COVID-19. Repertoires were generated with immunoSEQ multiplex PCR, while TCRdb's copy carries only in-frame clones and drops some. The sample has 40,000 to 50,000 clones; around 90% are singletons. Sequencing input: peripheral blood. These receptors all come from an older man with active COVID-19. Both conserved end residues are part of each CDR3. D genes are given only for firm matches. Only some rows state a clone size, as once, few, many or a class for expanded clones.

D gene	clone size	V gene	J gene	CDR3 DNA	CDR3 protein
.	few	TRBV4-2	TRBJ2-1	TGTGCCAGCAGCCAACTCTCCCAGGGTGAGCAGTTCTTC	CASSQLSQGEQFF
TRBD1	.	TRBV4-1	TRBJ1-3	TGCGCCAGCAGCCTCACAGGGGCCCCTGGAAACACCATATATTTT	CASSLTGAPGNTIYF
.	once	TRBV4-2	TRBJ2-2	TGTGCCAGCAGCCAAGAATCAGGGACGAACACCGGGGAGCTGTTTTTT	CASSQESGTNTGELFF
TRBD1	.	TRBV7-8	TRBJ2-7	TGTGCCAGCAGCTTTAGGCCCGGGGACAGTTCCTACGAGCAGTACTTC	CASSFRPGDSSYEQYF
.	.	TRBV20-1	TRBJ2-5	TGCAGTGCTAGAGATCTAGAGACCCAGTACTTC	CSARDLETQYF
.	few	TRBV5-1	TRBJ1-2	TGCGCCAGCAGCCCGCCGGAGAGGTTAGGCGGCTACACCTTC	CASSPPERLGGYTF
.	.	TRBV6-6	TRBJ1-2	TGTGCCAGCAGTTACCACAACAGGCCGCCGAACTATGGCTACACCTTC	CASSYHNRPPNYGYTF
TRBD2	.	TRBV7-3	TRBJ2-3	TGTGCCAGCAGCTTTAGCGGGGTGACCACAGATACGCAGTATTTT	CASSFSGVTTDTQYF
TRBD1	.	TRBV5-1	TRBJ1-4	TGCGCCAGCAGCCTCGGACAGGGTGAAAAACTGTTTTTT	CASSLGQGEKLFF
TRBD1	.	TRBV19	TRBJ1-1	TGTGCCAGTAGTCCGACAGGGAAGGATGAAGCTTTCTTT	CASSPTGKDEAFF
.	.	TRBV5-5	TRBJ2-3	TGTGCCAGCAGCTACTCAGGGGCTCTCACAGATACGCAGTATTTT	CASSYSGALTDTQYF
.	.	TRBV4-2	TRBJ2-1	TGTGCCAGCAGCCTGCCTGACCGGAGCTCCTACAATGAGCAGTTCTTC	CASSLPDRSSYNEQFF
.	.	TRBV5-6	TRBJ1-3	TGTGCCAGCAGCTTCTGGGCGAGAGTCTCTGGAAACACCATATATTTT	CASSFWARVSGNTIYF
TRBD2	.	TRBV3-1/TRBV3-2	TRBJ2-1	TGTGCCAGCAGCCAAGGGACTAGAAAGTACAATGAGCAGTTCTTC	CASSQGTRKYNEQFF
.	.	TRBV7-3	TRBJ2-7	TGTGCCAGCAGCCCAGGGGTTTGGGCGGTCTACGAGCAGTACTTC	CASSPGVWAVYEQYF
.	.	TRBV5-6	TRBJ2-7	TGTGCCAGCAGCTTGCTGAGCTCCTACGAGCAGTACTTC	CASSLLSSYEQYF
.	few	TRBV7-3	TRBJ2-2	TGTGCCAGCAGCCCTTCGGGAGAGGTGGGCGGGGAGCTGTTTTTT	CASSPSGEVGGELFF
.	.	TRBV11-3	TRBJ1-3	TGTGCCAGCAGCTTAAACAGGAACTCTGGAAACACCATATATTTT	CASSLNRNSGNTIYF
TRBD1	.	TRBV30	TRBJ1-3	TGTGCCTGGAGTTGGGGACAGGGAGGAAACACCATATATTTT	CAWSWGQGGNTIYF
.	once	TRBV21-1	TRBJ2-7	TGTGCCAGCAGCAAAGCACAGGGGGCTCCCTACGAGCAGTACTTC	CASSKAQGAPYEQYF
TRBD2	.	TRBV18	TRBJ2-1	TGTGCCAGCTCACCACAGGGAGGGGATGAGCAGTTCTTC	CASSPQGGDEQFF
TRBD2	.	TRBV7-2	TRBJ2-1	TGTGCCAGCAGGGCCTTGGGGGGGTTCCTTAATGAGCAGTTCTTC	CASRALGGFLNEQFF
.	.	TRBV3-1/TRBV3-2	TRBJ1-5	TGTGCCAGCAGCGCTCGGACTTCGTCCCAGCCCCAGCATTTT	CASSARTSSQPQHF
.	.	TRBV7-8	TRBJ2-3	TGTGCCAGCAGCAGACAGGCTAGCACAGATACGCAGTATTTT	CASSRQASTDTQYF
.	.	TRBV30	TRBJ2-7	TGTGCCTGGAGTCCGGCGGTCGGATACGAGCAGTACTTC	CAWSPAVGYEQYF
.	once	TRBV11-2	TRBJ1-1	TGTGCCAGCAGCCGACGGACAGCCCGGTGGAACACTGAAGCTTTCTTT	CASSRRTARWNTEAFF
.	once	TRBV28	TRBJ1-5	TGTGCCAGCGGTGGCTCCCGGAGAATTCGGCCCCAGCATTTT	CASGGSRRIRPQHF
.	.	TRBV28	TRBJ1-1	TGTGCCAGCAGTTTATCCGGGGGAAGGACTGTAGCTTTCTTT	CASSLSGGRTVAFF
TRBD1	.	TRBV30	TRBJ1-1	TGTGCCTGGAGAGGGGACAGGGTGGACACTGAAGCTTTCTTT	CAWRGDRVDTEAFF